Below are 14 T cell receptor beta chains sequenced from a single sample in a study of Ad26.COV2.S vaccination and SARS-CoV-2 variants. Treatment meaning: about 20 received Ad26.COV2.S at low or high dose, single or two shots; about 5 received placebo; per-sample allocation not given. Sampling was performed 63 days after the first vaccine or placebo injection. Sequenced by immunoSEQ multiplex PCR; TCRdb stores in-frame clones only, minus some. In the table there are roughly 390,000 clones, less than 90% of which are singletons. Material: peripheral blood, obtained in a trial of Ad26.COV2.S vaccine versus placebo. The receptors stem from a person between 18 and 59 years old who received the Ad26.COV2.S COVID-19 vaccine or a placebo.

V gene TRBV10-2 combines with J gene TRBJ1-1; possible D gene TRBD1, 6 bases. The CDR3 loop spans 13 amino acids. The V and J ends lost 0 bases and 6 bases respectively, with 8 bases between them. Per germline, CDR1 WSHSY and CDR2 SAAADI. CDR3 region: CASSESRGAEAFF. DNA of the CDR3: TGCGCCAGCAGTGAGTCGAGGGGGGCTGAAGCTTTCTTT.

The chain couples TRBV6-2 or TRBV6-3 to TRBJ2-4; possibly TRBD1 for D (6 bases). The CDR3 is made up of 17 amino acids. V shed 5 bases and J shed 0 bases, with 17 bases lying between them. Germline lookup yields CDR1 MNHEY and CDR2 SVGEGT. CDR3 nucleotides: TGTGCCAGCAGTACGATCAGGGGTCCTCTAGCCAAAAACATTCAGTACTTC. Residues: CASSTIRGPLAKNIQYF.

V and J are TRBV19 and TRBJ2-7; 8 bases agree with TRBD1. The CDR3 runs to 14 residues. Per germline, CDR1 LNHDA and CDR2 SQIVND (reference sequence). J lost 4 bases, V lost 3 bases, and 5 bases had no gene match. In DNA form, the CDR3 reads TGTGCCAGTAGTATCGGACAGGGTACATACGAGCAGTACTTC. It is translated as CASSIGQGTYEQYF.

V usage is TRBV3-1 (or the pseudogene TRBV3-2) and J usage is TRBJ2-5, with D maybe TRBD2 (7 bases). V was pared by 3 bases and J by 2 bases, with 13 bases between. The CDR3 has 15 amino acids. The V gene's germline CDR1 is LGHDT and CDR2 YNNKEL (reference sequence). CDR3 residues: CASSHTRGLQETQYF. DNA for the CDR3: TGTGCCAGCAGCCACACCAGGGGACTACAAGAGACCCAGTACTTC.

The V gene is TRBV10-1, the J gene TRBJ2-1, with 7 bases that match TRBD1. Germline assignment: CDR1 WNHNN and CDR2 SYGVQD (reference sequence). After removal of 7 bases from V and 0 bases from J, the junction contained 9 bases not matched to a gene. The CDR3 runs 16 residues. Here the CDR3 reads CASNTGTASSYNEQFF. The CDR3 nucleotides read TGCGCCAGCAATACCGGGACAGCCAGCTCCTACAATGAGCAGTTCTTC.

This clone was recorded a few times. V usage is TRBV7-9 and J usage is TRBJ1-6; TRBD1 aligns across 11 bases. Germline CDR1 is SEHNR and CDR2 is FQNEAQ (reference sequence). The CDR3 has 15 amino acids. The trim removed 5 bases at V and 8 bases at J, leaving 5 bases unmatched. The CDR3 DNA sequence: TGTGCCAGCAGCCCTGGACAGGGGGCTTATTCACCCCTCCACTTT. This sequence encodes CASSPGQGAYSPLHF.

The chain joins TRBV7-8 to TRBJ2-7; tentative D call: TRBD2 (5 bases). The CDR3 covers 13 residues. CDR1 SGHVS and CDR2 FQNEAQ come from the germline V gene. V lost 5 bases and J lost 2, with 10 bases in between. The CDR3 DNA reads TGTGCCAGCAGCCCGAGGGCTCCCTACGAGCAGTACTTC. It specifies CASSPRAPYEQYF.

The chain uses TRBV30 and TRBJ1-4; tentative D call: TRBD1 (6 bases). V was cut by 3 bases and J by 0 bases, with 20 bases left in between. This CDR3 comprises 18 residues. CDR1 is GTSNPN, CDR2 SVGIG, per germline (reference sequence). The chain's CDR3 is CAWRPRWAGAATNEKLFF. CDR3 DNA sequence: TGTGCCTGGAGACCGCGGTGGGCAGGGGCTGCAACTAATGAAAAACTGTTTTTT.

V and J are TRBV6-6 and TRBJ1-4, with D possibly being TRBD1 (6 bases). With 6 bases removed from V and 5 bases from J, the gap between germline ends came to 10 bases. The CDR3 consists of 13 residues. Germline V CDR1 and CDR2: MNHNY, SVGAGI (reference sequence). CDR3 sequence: CASRRDTNEKLFF. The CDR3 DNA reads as TGTGCCAGCAGAAGGGACACCAATGAAAAACTGTTTTTT.

Here the CDR3 DNA reads TGTGCCTGGAGTGTGGGGGGCGATGAAAAACTGTTTTTT. Amino acids: CAWSVGGDEKLFF. The genes are TRBV30 and TRBJ1-4; TRBD1 might be the D (6 bases). The germline gives CDR1 GTSNPN, CDR2 SVGIG (reference sequence). The CDR3 is made up of 13 amino acids. Between the trimmed V and J ends, which lost 0 bases and 6 bases, there was a span of 8 bases.

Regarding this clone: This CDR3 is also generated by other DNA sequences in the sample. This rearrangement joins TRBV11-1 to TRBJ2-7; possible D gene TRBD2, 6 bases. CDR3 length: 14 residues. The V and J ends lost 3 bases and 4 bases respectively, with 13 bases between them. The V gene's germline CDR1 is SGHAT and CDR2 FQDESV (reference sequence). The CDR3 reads CASSLIGGSYEQYF. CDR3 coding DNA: TGTGCCAGCAGCTTGATCGGGGGATCGTACGAGCAGTACTTC.

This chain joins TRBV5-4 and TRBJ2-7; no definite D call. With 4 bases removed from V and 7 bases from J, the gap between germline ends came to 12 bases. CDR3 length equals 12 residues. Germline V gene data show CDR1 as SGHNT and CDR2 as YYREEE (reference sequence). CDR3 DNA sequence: TGTGCCAGCAGCCCCCCCCGAGGAGAGCAGTACTTC. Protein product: CASSPPRGEQYF.

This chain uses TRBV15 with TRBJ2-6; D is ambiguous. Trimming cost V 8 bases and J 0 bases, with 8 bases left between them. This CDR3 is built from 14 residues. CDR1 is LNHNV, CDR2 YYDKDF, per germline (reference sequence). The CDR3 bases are TGTGCCACCCGACGGACCTCTGGGGCCAACGTCCTGACTTTC. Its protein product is CATRRTSGANVLTF.

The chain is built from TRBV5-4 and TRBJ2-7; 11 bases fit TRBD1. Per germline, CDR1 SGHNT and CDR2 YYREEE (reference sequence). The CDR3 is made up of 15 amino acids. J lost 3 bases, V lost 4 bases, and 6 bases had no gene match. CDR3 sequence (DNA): TGTGCCAGCAGCAGAGGACAGGGGGCTATCTACGAGCAGTACTTC. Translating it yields CASSRGQGAIYEQYF.